The following is a TCR beta chain sequence with its context. No cognate antigen has been identified for it. No base-level quality is on record; no much larger clone is a single base apart. These data belong to a study of T-cell reconstitution after alpha-beta-depleted transplantation in children (TCRdb year 2016). With regard to the full study: T-cell immune reconstitution after TCRalphabeta/CD19-depleted allogeneic hematopoietic cell transplantation in children was quantitatively tracked in the study by means of TCR repertoire profiling.

Library prep was done by PCR. Sequencer: Illumina HiSeq 2500. TCR libraries were prepared with molecular barcoding, using unique molecular identifiers to normalize TCRbeta repertoire quantification. In TCRdb, the public reads were trimmed at Q25 with fastp and aligned with MiXCR, with productive beta chains retained. Records with the same CDR3 protein are collapsed into one entry carrying the most frequent genes and DNA. This sample has about 610,000 distinct CDR3 sequences in its table, and over 9.5% of those were observed once. Less than 5% of the sample is taken by the ten largest. This receptor was obtained from a human donor who donated a stem cell graft to a child with acute myeloid leukemia. The material sequenced was PBMCs from the stem cell graft donor, taken from the stem cell graft.

The nucleotide sequence is given as TGTGCCAGCAGCCGCCGGGGGACTAGCGTTGGAGAGACCCAGTACTTC. This sequence encodes CASSRRGTSVGETQYF. In this chain, TRBV12-3 or TRBV12-4 is recombined with TRBJ2-5, and TRBD2 matches 10 of the central bases. The CDR3 has 16 amino acids, counting the end cysteine and phenylalanine. CDR3 DNA only is kept here, 48 bases in frame from base 1. Trimming accounts for 6 bases at V and 4 bases at J, while the number of junction bases matched to no gene is 11.